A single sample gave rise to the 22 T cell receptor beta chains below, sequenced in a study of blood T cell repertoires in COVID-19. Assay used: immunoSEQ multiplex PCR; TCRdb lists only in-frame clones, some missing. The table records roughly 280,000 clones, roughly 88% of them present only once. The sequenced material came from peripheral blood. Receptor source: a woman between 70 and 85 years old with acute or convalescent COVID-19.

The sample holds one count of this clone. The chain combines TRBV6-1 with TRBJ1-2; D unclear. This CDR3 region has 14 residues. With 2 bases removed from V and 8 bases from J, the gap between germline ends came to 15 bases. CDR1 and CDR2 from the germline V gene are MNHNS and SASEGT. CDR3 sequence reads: CASSERPPRGGYTF. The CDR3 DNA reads TGTGCCAGCAGTGAACGGCCCCCACGAGGGGGCTACACCTTC.

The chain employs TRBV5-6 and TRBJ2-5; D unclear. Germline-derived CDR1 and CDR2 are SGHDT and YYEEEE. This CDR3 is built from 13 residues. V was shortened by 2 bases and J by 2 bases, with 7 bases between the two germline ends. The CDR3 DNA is TGTGCCAGCAGCTTCCGGTATCAAGAGACCCAGTACTTC. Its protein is CASSFRYQETQYF.

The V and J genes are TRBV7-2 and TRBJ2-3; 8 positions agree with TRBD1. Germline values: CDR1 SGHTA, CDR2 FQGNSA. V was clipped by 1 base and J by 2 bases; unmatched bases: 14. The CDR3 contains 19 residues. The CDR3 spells CASSLGWGRTGKDTDTQYF. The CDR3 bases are TGTGCCAGCAGCTTAGGATGGGGAAGGACAGGGAAGGACACAGATACGCAGTATTTT.

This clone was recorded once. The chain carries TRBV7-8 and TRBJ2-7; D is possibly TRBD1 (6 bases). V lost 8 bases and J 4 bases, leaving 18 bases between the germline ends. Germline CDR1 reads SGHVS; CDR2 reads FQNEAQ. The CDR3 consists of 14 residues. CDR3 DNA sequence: TGTGCCAGCTGCCCACAGGGTGGGCTTTACGAGCAGTACTTC. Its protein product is CASCPQGGLYEQYF.

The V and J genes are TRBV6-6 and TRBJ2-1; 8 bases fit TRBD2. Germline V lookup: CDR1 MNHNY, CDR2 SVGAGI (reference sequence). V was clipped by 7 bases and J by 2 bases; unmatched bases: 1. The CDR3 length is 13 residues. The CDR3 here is CASTGGAYNEQFF. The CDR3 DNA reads TGTGCCAGCACCGGGGGGGCCTACAATGAGCAGTTCTTC.

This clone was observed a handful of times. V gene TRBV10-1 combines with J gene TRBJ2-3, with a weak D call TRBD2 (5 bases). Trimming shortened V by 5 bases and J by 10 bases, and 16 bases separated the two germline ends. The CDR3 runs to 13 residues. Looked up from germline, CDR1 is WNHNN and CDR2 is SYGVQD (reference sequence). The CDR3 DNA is TGCGCCAGCAGTTCCCGGGGTCGGCGACCGCAGTATTTT. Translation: CASSSRGRRPQYF.

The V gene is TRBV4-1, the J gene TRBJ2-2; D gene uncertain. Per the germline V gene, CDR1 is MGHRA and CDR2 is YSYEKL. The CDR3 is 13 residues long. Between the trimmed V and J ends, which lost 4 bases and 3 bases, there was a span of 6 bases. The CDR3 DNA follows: TGCGCCAGCAGCCGCCAGTACACCGGGGAGCTGTTTTTT. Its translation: CASSRQYTGELFF.

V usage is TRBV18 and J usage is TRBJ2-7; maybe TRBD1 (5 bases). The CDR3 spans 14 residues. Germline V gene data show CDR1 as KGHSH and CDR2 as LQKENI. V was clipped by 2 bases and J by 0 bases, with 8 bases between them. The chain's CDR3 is CASSPGQGSYEQYF. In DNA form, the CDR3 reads TGTGCCAGCTCACCAGGGCAGGGCTCCTACGAGCAGTACTTC.

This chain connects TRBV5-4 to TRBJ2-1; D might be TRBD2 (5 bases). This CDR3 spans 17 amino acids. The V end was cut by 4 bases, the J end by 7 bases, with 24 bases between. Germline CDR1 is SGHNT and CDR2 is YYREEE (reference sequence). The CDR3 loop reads CASSIRKSGPFPNEQFF. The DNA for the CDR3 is TGTGCCAGCAGCATCCGAAAGAGCGGACCCTTCCCAAATGAGCAGTTCTTC.

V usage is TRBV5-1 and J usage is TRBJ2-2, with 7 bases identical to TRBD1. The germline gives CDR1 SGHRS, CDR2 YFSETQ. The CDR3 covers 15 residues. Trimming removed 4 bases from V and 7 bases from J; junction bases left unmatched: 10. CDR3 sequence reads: CASSGETGFDGELFF. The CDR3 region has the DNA TGCGCCAGCAGCGGTGAGACAGGGTTTGACGGGGAGCTGTTTTTT.

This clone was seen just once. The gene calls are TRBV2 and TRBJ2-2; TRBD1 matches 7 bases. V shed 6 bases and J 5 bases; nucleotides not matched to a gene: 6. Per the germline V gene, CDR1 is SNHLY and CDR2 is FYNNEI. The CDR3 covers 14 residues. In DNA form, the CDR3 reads TGTGCCAGCAGGCCCACAGGGGCAACCGGGGAGCTGTTTTTT. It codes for CASRPTGATGELFF.

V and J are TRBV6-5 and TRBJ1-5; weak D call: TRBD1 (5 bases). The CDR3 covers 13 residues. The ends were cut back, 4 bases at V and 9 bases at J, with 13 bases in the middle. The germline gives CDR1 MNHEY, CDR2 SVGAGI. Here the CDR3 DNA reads TGTGCCAGCAGTTCCACGAACGGGGGGCCCCAGCATTTT. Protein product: CASSSTNGGPQHF.

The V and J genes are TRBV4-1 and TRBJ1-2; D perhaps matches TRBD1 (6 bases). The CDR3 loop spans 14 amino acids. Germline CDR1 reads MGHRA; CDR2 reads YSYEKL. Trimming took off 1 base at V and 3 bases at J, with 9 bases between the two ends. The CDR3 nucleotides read TGCGCCAGCAGCCAAGTTACAGGGTACTATGGCTACACCTTC. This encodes CASSQVTGYYGYTF.

Here the CDR3 DNA reads TGTGCCAGCAGTTACCCGGGACAGGGAAGTGGTGAGACCCAGTACTTC. Its translation: CASSYPGQGSGETQYF. The genes are TRBV6-5 and TRBJ2-5; TRBD1 agrees at 9 bases. Per the germline V gene, CDR1 is MNHEY and CDR2 is SVGAGI. After removal of 2 bases from V and 5 bases from J, the junction contained 9 bases not matched to a gene. The CDR3 spans 16 residues.

This CDR3 reads CASKRDRVGQPQHF. CDR3 bases: TGTGCCAGCAAGCGGGACAGGGTGGGTCAGCCCCAGCATTTT. This rearrangement joins TRBV2 to TRBJ1-5, with TRBD1 matching 9 bases. V shed 7 bases, J shed 6 bases, and the junction held 7 bases outside the gene matches. The CDR3 totals 14 residues. Germline CDR1 is SNHLY and CDR2 is FYNNEI. The variable domain in full, completed from reference TRBV2 and TRBJ1-5, reads EPEVTQTPSHQVTQMGQEVILRCVPISNHLYFYWYRQILGQKVEFLVSFYNNEISEKSEIFDDQFSVERPDGSNFTLKIRSTKLEDSAMYFCASKRDRVGQPQHFGDGTRLSIL.

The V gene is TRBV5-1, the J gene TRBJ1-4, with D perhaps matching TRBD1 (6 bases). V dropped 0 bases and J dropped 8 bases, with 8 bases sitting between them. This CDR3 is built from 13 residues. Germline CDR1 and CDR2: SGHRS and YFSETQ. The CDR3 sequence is CASSLAGEEKLFF. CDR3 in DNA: TGCGCCAGCAGCTTGGCAGGGGAGGAAAAACTGTTTTTT.

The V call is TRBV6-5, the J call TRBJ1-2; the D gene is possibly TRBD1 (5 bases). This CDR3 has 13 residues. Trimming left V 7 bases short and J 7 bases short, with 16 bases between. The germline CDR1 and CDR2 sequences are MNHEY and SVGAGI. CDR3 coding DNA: TGTGCCAGCACCCTTTCGGGGGGTCGTGGCTACACCTTC. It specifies CASTLSGGRGYTF.

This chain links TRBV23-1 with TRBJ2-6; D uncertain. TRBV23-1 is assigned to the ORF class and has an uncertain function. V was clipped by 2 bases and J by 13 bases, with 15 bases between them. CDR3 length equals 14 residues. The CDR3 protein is CASSQPAPREVLTF. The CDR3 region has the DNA TGCGCCAGCAGTCAACCTGCACCCCGTGAGGTCCTGACTTTC.

The CDR3: CASSLSGSNQPQHF. Here the CDR3 DNA reads TGCGCCAGCAGCTTGTCAGGGAGCAATCAGCCCCAGCATTTT. The V gene is TRBV5-1, the J gene TRBJ1-5, with TRBD1 as a possible D gene (5 bases). V was shortened by 1 base and J by 1 base, with 6 bases between the two germline ends. This CDR3 spans 14 amino acids. CDR1 and CDR2 (germline): SGHRS, YFSETQ.

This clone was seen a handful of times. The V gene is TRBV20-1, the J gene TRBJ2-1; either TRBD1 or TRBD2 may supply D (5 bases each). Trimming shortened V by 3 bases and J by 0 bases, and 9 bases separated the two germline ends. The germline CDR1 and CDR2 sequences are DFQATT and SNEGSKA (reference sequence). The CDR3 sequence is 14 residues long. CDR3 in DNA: TGCAGTGCTAGTGAGGGGCTCTCCTACAATGAGCAGTTCTTC. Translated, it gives CSASEGLSYNEQFF.

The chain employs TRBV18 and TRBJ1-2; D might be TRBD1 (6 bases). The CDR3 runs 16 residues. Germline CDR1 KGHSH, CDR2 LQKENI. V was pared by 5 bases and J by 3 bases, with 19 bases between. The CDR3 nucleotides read TGTGCCAGCTCAAGGGACACCGGGGCAACTGACTATGGCTACACCTTC. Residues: CASSRDTGATDYGYTF. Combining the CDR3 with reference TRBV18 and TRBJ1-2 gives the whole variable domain NAGVMQNPRHLVRRRGQEARLRCSPMKGHSHVYWYRQLPEEGLKFMVYLQKENIIDESGMPKERFSAEFPKEGPSILRIQQVVRGDSAAYFCASSRDTGATDYGYTFGSGTRLTVV.

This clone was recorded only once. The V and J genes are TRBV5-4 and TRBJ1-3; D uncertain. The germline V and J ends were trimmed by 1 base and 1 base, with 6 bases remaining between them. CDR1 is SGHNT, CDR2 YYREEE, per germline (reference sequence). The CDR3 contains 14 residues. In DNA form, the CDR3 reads TGTGCCAGCAGCTTGTCAGTTTCTGGAAACACCATATATTTT. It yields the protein CASSLSVSGNTIYF.